The rows below give T cell receptor beta chains drawn from one sample of a study of neoadjuvant anti-PD-1 for oral cavity cancer. Using immunoSEQ multiplex PCR, the repertoire was profiled, and TCRdb retains in-frame clones only, with some absent. The sample carries approximately 30,000 clones, about 77% recorded once. Sequenced here: PBMCs, sampled after nivolumab (anti-PD-1) treatment. The receptor set was obtained from a person aged 35-80 years with oral cavity squamous cell carcinoma. The CDR3 runs from the conserved cysteine through the conserved F or W. A D gene is named only where the DNA matches it firmly. Where a row states a size, it is once, few, many or the class of an expanded clone; other rows omit it.

clone size	J gene	D gene	V gene	CDR3 DNA	CDR3 protein
few	TRBJ1-2	TRBD1	TRBV15	TGTGCCACCAGCAGCGACAGGGGCTATGGCTACACCTTC	CATSSDRGYGYTF
NA	TRBJ1-1	NA	TRBV19	TGTGCCAGTAGTATCGCCGGGGGGGCAGGGGACACTGAAGCTTTCTTT	CASSIAGGAGDTEAFF
once	TRBJ2-2	NA	TRBV7-6	TGTGCCAGCAGCGCCGCGCAAACCGGGGAGCTGTTTTTT	CASSAAQTGELFF
NA	TRBJ2-1	NA	TRBV19	TGTGCCAGTAGTACAGGGGCCTCAGGACGCAATGAGCAGTTCTTC	CASSTGASGRNEQFF
NA	TRBJ2-3	TRBD1	TRBV4-2	TGTGCCAGCAGCCAAGGGGGACAGGGGGGCACAGATACGCAGTATTTT	CASSQGGQGGTDTQYF
NA	TRBJ1-1	NA	TRBV10-1	TGCGCCAGCAGTGAACAGAGGAACACTGAAGCTTTCTTT	CASSEQRNTEAFF
NA	TRBJ1-1	NA	TRBV7-8	TGTGCCAGCAGCTTAGCGGTACAGTTAAACACTGAAGCTTTCTTT	CASSLAVQLNTEAFF
NA	TRBJ2-5	NA	TRBV9	TGTGCCAGCAGCGTACCGGACAGCCAAGAGACCCAGTACTTC	CASSVPDSQETQYF
NA	TRBJ2-3	TRBD2	TRBV5-1	TGCGCCAGCAACCCTAGCGGCGGTAGCACAGATACGCAGTATTTT	CASNPSGGSTDTQYF
few	TRBJ2-5	TRBD2	TRBV10-3	TGTGCCATCAGTGCGGGAGGACGGGGGGAGACCCAGTACTTC	CAISAGGRGETQYF
NA	TRBJ2-1	NA	TRBV10-3	TGTGCCATCAGTGCAGAGGACAGTCGTGGGCAGTTCTTC	CAISAEDSRGQFF
NA	TRBJ2-2	NA	TRBV4-3	TGCGCCAGCAGCCAAGATTCCCCCTCTGGCTGGACCGGGGAGCTGTTTTTT	CASSQDSPSGWTGELFF
few	TRBJ2-1	TRBD2	TRBV5-1	TGCGCCAGCAGCCTTAGCGGGGGCTCCTACAATGAGCAGTTCTTC	CASSLSGGSYNEQFF
NA	TRBJ1-1	NA	TRBV5-6	TGTGCCAGCAGCCGGGCCCTAGCATTAGCTGAAGCTTTCTTT	CASSRALALAEAFF
NA	TRBJ2-1	NA	TRBV7-3	TGTGCCAGCAGCCTGGGGTCGTCAGTGGGCCCCTACAATGAGCAGTTCTTC	CASSLGSSVGPYNEQFF
once	TRBJ1-2	NA	TRBV9	TGTGCCAGCAGCGTAGGCGAAGCCTATGGCTACACCTTC	CASSVGEAYGYTF
NA	TRBJ1-1	NA	TRBV27	TGTGCCAGCAGTCGGACCGGAGGACGAGGGACTGAAGCTTTCTTT	CASSRTGGRGTEAFF
NA	TRBJ2-3	TRBD2	TRBV2	TGTGCCAGCAGCGTAGCGGGGGCCTTCACAGATACGCAGTATTTT	CASSVAGAFTDTQYF
NA	TRBJ1-4	NA	TRBV19	TGTGCCAGTAGTAGTCGCAGGGTTGAGGAAAAACTGTTTTTT	CASSSRRVEEKLFF
NA	TRBJ2-3	NA	TRBV7-6	TGTGCCAGCAGCTCCGGACAAGTTACAGATACGCAGTATTTT	CASSSGQVTDTQYF
NA	TRBJ1-3	NA	TRBV6-6	TGTGCCAGCTCTTATCCTGGAAACACCATATATTTT	CASSYPGNTIYF
once	TRBJ1-5	TRBD1	TRBV6-1	TGTGCCAGCAGTGGAACACAGGGGCGCAATCAGCCCCAGCATTTT	CASSGTQGRNQPQHF
NA	TRBJ2-7	TRBD1	TRBV7-2	TGTGCCAGCAGCTTGGAGGGGACAGGTTTCTACGAGCAGTACTTC	CASSLEGTGFYEQYF
NA	TRBJ2-1	NA	TRBV19	TGTGCCAGTAGTATAGGGGCATTAAGCTCCTACAATGAGCAGTTCTTC	CASSIGALSSYNEQFF
NA	TRBJ1-2	TRBD1	TRBV18	TGTGCCAGCTCACCATCAGGGGAGGGGGCCCGCTACACCTTC	CASSPSGEGARYTF
NA	TRBJ1-3	TRBD1	TRBV30	TGTGCCTGGGGGACCCACAGGGGCTCTGGAAACACCATATATTTT	CAWGTHRGSGNTIYF
NA	TRBJ2-1	NA	TRBV5-8	TGTGCCAGCAGCTTGAGATCGCCGTTCTTC	CASSLRSPFF
NA	TRBJ2-5	NA	TRBV4-1	TGCGCCAGCAGCGGAGGCGGGTTCCAAGAGACCCAGTACTTC	CASSGGGFQETQYF
NA	TRBJ1-4	NA	TRBV6-5	TGTGCCAGCAGGGCGACAGAGAATGAAAAACTGTTTTTT	CASRATENEKLFF
NA	TRBJ1-1	NA	TRBV20-1	TGCAGTGCTGGTAAGAATGAAGCTTTCTTT	CSAGKNEAFF
NA	TRBJ2-3	NA	TRBV19	TGTGCCAGTAGTATTTTGGCTGGCACAGATACGCAGTATTTT	CASSILAGTDTQYF
NA	TRBJ1-2	NA	TRBV21-1	TGTGCCAGCAGCACCCAGGAGAGGTTTAACTATGGCTACACCTTC	CASSTQERFNYGYTF
NA	TRBJ2-3	NA	TRBV5-1	TGCGCCAGCAGCTTGGCCCAGAGGAGCACAGATACGCAGTATTTT	CASSLAQRSTDTQYF
few	TRBJ2-7	NA	TRBV7-2	TGTGCCAGCAGCTTAGTACAGGGAACCTACGAGCAGTACTTC	CASSLVQGTYEQYF
few	TRBJ1-6	TRBD1	TRBV7-9	TGTGCCAGCAGCTCTGGACAGGGAAGGTTCAATTCACCCCTCCACTTT	CASSSGQGRFNSPLHF
NA	TRBJ1-4	NA	TRBV15	TGTGCCACCAGCAGATCCCAGGGATACACTAATGAAAAACTGTTTTTT	CATSRSQGYTNEKLFF
once	TRBJ1-5	NA	TRBV5-6	TGTGCCAGCAGCAAGAGTGCCGGGGACTTTAGCAATCAGCCCCAGCATTTT	CASSKSAGDFSNQPQHF
NA	TRBJ2-5	NA	TRBV18	TGTGCCAGCTCAGTACCTGTGGGCCGCGGGGAGACCCAGTACTTC	CASSVPVGRGETQYF
NA	TRBJ1-6	NA	TRBV7-2	TGTGCCAGCAGCTTAGGGGCCAATTCACCCCTCCACTTT	CASSLGANSPLHF
NA	TRBJ1-1	TRBD1	TRBV5-1	TGCGCCAGCAGCCCGGGACAGGGGTTGAGCACTGAAGCTTTTTTT	CASSPGQGLSTEAFF
NA	TRBJ1-1	TRBD1	TRBV7-9	TGTGCCAGCAGCTTAATTCAGGGGGTTCTGAACACTGAAGCTTTCTTT	CASSLIQGVLNTEAFF
NA	TRBJ2-7	TRBD1	TRBV6-5	TGTGCCAGCAGCAGGGGGACAGCACTCTACGAGCAGTACTTC	CASSRGTALYEQYF
NA	TRBJ1-3	TRBD1	TRBV6-1	TGTGCCAGCAGTGAAAGACAGGGGGCAATTGGAAACACCATATATTTT	CASSERQGAIGNTIYF
NA	TRBJ1-1	NA	TRBV30	TGTGCCTGGAGTGAACAGGTGAACACTGAAGCTTTCTTT	CAWSEQVNTEAFF
NA	TRBJ1-2	TRBD1	TRBV19	TGTGCCAGTAGTCCTCGGGACAGATATGGCTACACCTTC	CASSPRDRYGYTF
NA	TRBJ2-7	NA	TRBV7-8	TGTGCCAGCAGCTTAGGGGTCGGCTCCTACGAGCAGTACTTC	CASSLGVGSYEQYF
NA	TRBJ1-3	TRBD1	TRBV7-6	TGTGCCAGCAGCTCCGGGACAGGACCTACCTCTGGAAACACCATATATTTT	CASSSGTGPTSGNTIYF
NA	TRBJ2-1	NA	TRBV9	TGTGCCAGCAGCGTAGCAGGGATCTCCTACAATGAGCAGTTCTTC	CASSVAGISYNEQFF
NA	TRBJ1-2	NA	TRBV5-6	TGTGCCAGCATCGACTTCGGGGGGCACGGCTACACCTTC	CASIDFGGHGYTF
NA	TRBJ2-1	TRBD2	TRBV4-2	TGTGCCAGCAGCCAAGATCGGGCGGGGGGGCGGAATGAGCAGTTCTTC	CASSQDRAGGRNEQFF
NA	TRBJ1-1	NA	TRBV19	TGTGCCAGTAGTATCCAAGGTAACTCGAACACTGAAGCTTTCTTT	CASSIQGNSNTEAFF
NA	TRBJ1-2	NA	TRBV6-7	TGTGCCAGCAGTTACGGGCAGGGGAGACCTCTTAACTATGGCTACACCTTC	CASSYGQGRPLNYGYTF
NA	TRBJ1-5	NA	TRBV6-1	TGTGCCAGCAGTGAATTAACGGGGTATAGCAATCAGCCCCAGCATTTT	CASSELTGYSNQPQHF
NA	TRBJ1-5	NA	TRBV18	TGTGCCAGCTCCCTAACGGACGGTAGCAATCAGCCCCAGCATTTT	CASSLTDGSNQPQHF
NA	TRBJ2-5	NA	TRBV6-5	TGTGCCAGCAGTTCCGTAGGACACAAACAAGAGACCCAGTACTTC	CASSSVGHKQETQYF